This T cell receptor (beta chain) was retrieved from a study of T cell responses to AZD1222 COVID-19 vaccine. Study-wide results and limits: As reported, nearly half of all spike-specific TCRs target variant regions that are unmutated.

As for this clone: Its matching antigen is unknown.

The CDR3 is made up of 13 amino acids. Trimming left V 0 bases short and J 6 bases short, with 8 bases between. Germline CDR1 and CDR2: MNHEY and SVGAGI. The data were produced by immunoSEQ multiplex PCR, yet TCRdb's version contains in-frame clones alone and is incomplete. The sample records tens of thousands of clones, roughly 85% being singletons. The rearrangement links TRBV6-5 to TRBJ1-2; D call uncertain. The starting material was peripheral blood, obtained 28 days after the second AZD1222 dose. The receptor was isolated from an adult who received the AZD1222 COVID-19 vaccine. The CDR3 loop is CASSYSGIDGYTF. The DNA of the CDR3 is TGTGCCAGCAGTTACTCGGGGATCGATGGCTACACCTTC.